Sequencing of this T cell receptor (beta chain) was carried out in a study of blood T cells in healthy people across ages (dated by TCRdb to between 2015 and 2016). In terms of the full investigation: Template switching captured roughly one uniquely barcoded TCR beta cDNA molecule per two T cells in model experiments. To avoid experimental bias, donors of different ages were randomly spread across the sequencing lanes. Donors were grouped into four age groups: young (average approximately 16 years), middle-aged (39), aged (around 60) and long-lived (82). For two donors (one aged 18 to 29 and one aged 80 or older), the study analyzed two additional independent replicas of 1 million unique cDNA reads from the same blood draw. Age-related changes in TCR beta repertoire diversity were measured in the study by deep sequencing normalized with unique cDNA molecular identifiers. Study-level results and caveats: The long-lived group showed more naive CD4+ T cells, fewer expanded clones and increased TCR diversity than the aged group, suggesting age selection. The percentage of naive T cells measured by flow cytometry correlated strongly with observed TCR beta diversity. Bulk unsorted PBMC profiling prevented conclusive comparison of naive and antigen-experienced compartments. Donor CMV infection status was unknown, potentially confounding age-related changes in expanded clonotypes. Observed TCR beta diversity per million T cells fell roughly linearly with age, and a significant reduction was already apparent by age around 44. Estimates of total diversity from one million sequenced T cells were regarded as lower bounds and underestimates.

This clonotype was counted only a few times. The antigen it binds to is not known. Base-call qualities are not available, and no considerably larger clone is one nucleotide away. Library preparation was by 5' RACE. TCRdb shows the sequencer as Illumina HiSeq 2500. The second PCR ran for roughly 6 to 11 cycles and used a J-beta primer mix along with a sample-barcoded 5' primer. A template-switch 5' adaptor carrying 12 random nucleotides introduced a unique molecular identifier onto each TCR beta cDNA molecule. At least 3 million CDR3-containing paired-end reads were obtained from each sample. First-strand cDNA synthesis was performed from all RNA using the Mint cDNA synthesis kit, with priming by a TRBC-specific oligonucleotide. After uracil-DNA glycosylase treatment, a first 18-cycle PCR used universal primers M1SS and BC2_uni_R on all cDNA. The paper's processing steps were these. Normalization of each sample was performed by random selection of 1 million high-quality reads, each carrying a distinct molecular identifier. Reads with shared molecular identifiers were discarded instead of being binned into consensus sequences. MiTCR, with a Q25 quality threshold and the strictest error-elimination algorithm, was used for CDR3 identification, clonotype clustering and error correction. A nonparametric unseen species model with Euler transformation was used to estimate a lower bound on total TCR beta diversity. Clones were called with MiXCR by TCRdb after fastp trimmed the public reads at Q25, and only in-frame beta chains were retained. Rows merge per CDR3 protein into single entries with the most common DNA and genes. TCRdb, not the authors, supplied the V and J calls. The sample records fewer than 950,000 distinct CDR3 sequences, around half of which are singletons. The ten largest clones add up to approximately 40% of the sample.

Sequences ENHRY (CDR1) and SYGVKD (CDR2) are obtained from the germline V gene. The CDR3 sequence holds 16 residues, the cysteine and phenylalanine included. The retained sequence is limited to the CDR3, 48 bases, with the frame set at the first base. A distance of 12 bases separates the germline ends of V and J, which lose 6 bases and 0 bases respectively. Systemically healthy Caucasian individuals from Russia, some 38 in total and aged roughly 6 to 90 years, were included as donors. Each donor gave ten milliliters of peripheral blood, collected into EDTA-treated Vacutainer tubes. Ficoll-Paque density-gradient centrifugation was used to isolate PBMCs, with at least 6 million per sample. Total RNA, at least 5.5 micrograms per sample, was extracted from PBMCs with Trizol reagent. The percentages of naive CD45RAhigh/CD27high T cells were determined by flow cytometry on a PBMC aliquot from every donor.

The V gene is TRBV10-3 and the J gene is TRBJ2-6; the best D guess is TRBD2, with 5 bases matching. This clonotype originated in an elderly man in good health. The sequenced sample was blood. The CDR3 has the sequence CAIRGGEGSGANVLTF. Read as DNA, the sequence is TGTGCCATCAGGGGCGGTGAGGGCTCTGGGGCCAACGTCCTGACTTTC.